Listed below are T cell receptor beta chains from one sample, sequenced in a study of type 1 regulatory T cells. Antigens of these TCRs are unknown. TCRdb recomputed calls from the reads with MiXCR, one row per CDR3 protein. The sample lists about 42,000 distinct CDR3 sequences, approximately 12% occurring once. The sequenced sample was cultured non-Tr1 T cells, either the whole culture or a sorted T cell fraction (not recorded which). The receptors were sampled from a human donor in good health. Each CDR3 is given with its conserved first and last residue. A D gene is named only where the DNA matches it firmly. Clone size is not always given. Where it is, it says once, few, many or a class for expanded clones.

CDR3nt: TGTGCCAGCAGCGGACGCCATACGCAGTATTTT
CDR3aa: CASSGRHTQYF
j_gene: TRBJ2-3
v_gene: TRBV7-2
d_gene: -
abundance: many

CDR3nt: TGTGCCAGCAGCCTACTAGCGGGAGTTGGCACCGGGGAGCTGTTTTTT
CDR3aa: CASSLLAGVGTGELFF
j_gene: TRBJ2-2
v_gene: TRBV2
d_gene: TRBD2
abundance: -

CDR3nt: TGCGCCAGCAGCGGGATAACAGCGAACACTGAAGCTTTCTTT
CDR3aa: CASSGITANTEAFF
j_gene: TRBJ1-1
v_gene: TRBV5-1
d_gene: -
abundance: -

CDR3nt: TGCGCCAGCAGCCGGGGGACTAGCGGGACAATTGCCGGGGAGCTGTTTTTT
CDR3aa: CASSRGTSGTIAGELFF
j_gene: TRBJ2-2
v_gene: TRBV5-1
d_gene: TRBD2
abundance: few

CDR3nt: TGCAGTGCTATAACTAGCGGGAGCACAGATACGCAGTATTTT
CDR3aa: CSAITSGSTDTQYF
j_gene: TRBJ2-3
v_gene: TRBV20-1
d_gene: TRBD2
abundance: few

CDR3nt: TGTGCCACCAGCAGAGGGGACAGGGAGGGTACGCAGTATTTT
CDR3aa: CATSRGDREGTQYF
j_gene: TRBJ2-3
v_gene: TRBV15
d_gene: TRBD1
abundance: many

CDR3nt: TGTGCCAGCTCACCGTACCAAGAGACCCAGTACTTC
CDR3aa: CASSPYQETQYF
j_gene: TRBJ2-5
v_gene: TRBV18
d_gene: -
abundance: few

CDR3nt: TGCGCCAGCAGCCGGGGACAGGTCGACAATGAGCAGTTCTTC
CDR3aa: CASSRGQVDNEQFF
j_gene: TRBJ2-1
v_gene: TRBV5-1
d_gene: TRBD1
abundance: many

CDR3nt: TGTGCCAGCAGCTTAGAGCGGGCCTTCTCCTACAATGAGCAGTTCTTC
CDR3aa: CASSLERAFSYNEQFF
j_gene: TRBJ2-1
v_gene: TRBV7-8
d_gene: -
abundance: -

CDR3nt: TGTGCCAGCAGCCAAGATGGAGGACTAGCGGGAGAGACCCAGTACTTC
CDR3aa: CASSQDGGLAGETQYF
j_gene: TRBJ2-5
v_gene: TRBV4-2
d_gene: TRBD2
abundance: many

CDR3nt: TGTGCCAGCAGCCTAAAACCGGGACTAGGTACAGATACGCAGTATTTT
CDR3aa: CASSLKPGLGTDTQYF
j_gene: TRBJ2-3
v_gene: TRBV4-2
d_gene: TRBD2
abundance: many

CDR3nt: TGTGCCAGCAGTTCAGACAGGGCAAACTATGGCTACACCTTC
CDR3aa: CASSSDRANYGYTF
j_gene: TRBJ1-2
v_gene: TRBV27
d_gene: TRBD1
abundance: -

CDR3nt: TGTGCCAGCAGCTGGATGGGGGGAGAATCACCCCTCCACTTT
CDR3aa: CASSWMGGESPLHF
j_gene: TRBJ1-6
v_gene: TRBV7-8
d_gene: -
abundance: medium-sized

CDR3nt: TGTGCCAACACGGGCGACGTTAGCTCTGGGGCCAACGTCCTGACTTTC
CDR3aa: CANTGDVSSGANVLTF
j_gene: TRBJ2-6
v_gene: TRBV2
d_gene: -
abundance: -

CDR3nt: TGCAGTGCGGATGAAGTTACTAGCGGGAGATACAATGAGCAGTTCTTC
CDR3aa: CSADEVTSGRYNEQFF
j_gene: TRBJ2-1
v_gene: TRBV20-1
d_gene: TRBD2
abundance: -

CDR3nt: TGTGCCACCAGTGATCGACGTCGGGGCTACACCTTC
CDR3aa: CATSDRRRGYTF
j_gene: TRBJ1-2
v_gene: TRBV24-1
d_gene: -
abundance: many